This T cell receptor (beta chain) was recovered during a study of shared clonotypes between healthy human individuals. Study details: Three men and a couple of women, aged 18 to 49, were donors.

Generated by immunoSEQ multiplex PCR, the TCRdb table keeps only in-frame clones and is missing some. This table holds about 1 million clones, roughly 70% found once. Concerning this clone: What it binds is not known.

The CDR3 sequence is 14 residues long. Trimming pared 2 bases from V and 0 bases from J, leaving 4 bases between. Germline V lookup: CDR1 MGHDK, CDR2 SYGVNS. Study-level findings and limits: Unshared clonotypes carried lower generation probabilities than those common to all four donors. Clonotype sharing across a few donors was observed for 4% to 6.5% of naive CD4 clonotypes.

The chain couples TRBV25-1 to TRBJ2-2; D is unclear. Sequencing input: memory CD4+ T cells sorted from blood. Subset: CD45RA-negative fraction. The sequence was collected from a man between 18 and 29 years old in good health. This CDR3 is CASSEPANTGELFF. The CDR3 nucleotides read TGTGCCAGCAGTGAACCGGCGAACACCGGGGAGCTGTTTTTT.